This T cell receptor beta chain stems from a study of OX40 agonist ivuxolimab in advanced cancers. Clones were read by immunoSEQ multiplex PCR, and TCRdb kept only the in-frame ones, dropping some. The table shows under 85,000 clones, with almost 85% occurring only once. Study observations and caveats: The CD4+ and CD8+ T cells in the blood had expanded clonally by week 6 at 0.1 to 3.0 mg/kg.

This clone has only a few counts. The antigen remains undetermined. This TCR was sampled from an adult with an advanced solid tumor such as melanoma, head and neck, liver or kidney cancer. The sequenced sample was CD4+ or CD8+ T cells sorted from blood, obtained in a trial of the OX40 agonist ivuxolimab.

In DNA form, the CDR3 reads TGTGCCAGCAGTCCAGCGACAGGGCCCTACGAGCAGTACTTC. It is translated as CASSPATGPYEQYF. This chain links TRBV7-2 with TRBJ2-7; 7 bases agree with TRBD1. The CDR3 is 14 residues long. Germline V gene sequence: CDR1 SGHTA, CDR2 FQGNSA. Germline trimming cut 6 bases from V and 2 bases from J; bases unmatched to any gene: 7.